This T cell receptor beta chain was identified in a study of cytomegalovirus exposure and HLA in healthy donors. Primers for the PCR totalled 60 Vbeta and 13 Jbeta. Sequencing used immunoSEQ multiplex PCR; TCRdb keeps in-frame clones, though not all of them. The data hold about 120,000 clones, with roughly 68% observed a single time. Germline CDR1 MGHRA, CDR2 YSYEKL. Trimming stripped 4 bases from V and 0 bases from J, with 10 bases between. This CDR3 has 15 residues. The table lists this clone with a count of one. Sequencing was done on a sample of PBMCs. The chain recombines TRBV4-1 with TRBJ2-1; D is unclear. The receptor was derived from a woman under 40 in good health and CMV-seronegative. The CDR3 DNA sequence: TGCGCCAGCAGCCCTCGCTCGAGCTCCTACAATGAGCAGTTCTTC. Translating gives CASSPRSSSYNEQFF.